The 5 T cell receptor beta chains below come from one sample, sequenced in a study of response to subunit inactivated influenza vaccine. TCRdb used MiXCR to reprocess the RT-PCR reads, holding one entry per CDR3 protein. The sample records 630,000 or so distinct CDR3 sequences, more than 15% being singletons. The sample in question was PBMCs from blood, obtained about 11 days after vaccination. The receptors were sampled from a man in his fifties or sixties who received an inactivated influenza vaccine.

The chain recombines TRBV7-6 with TRBJ2-7, with D perhaps being TRBD1 or TRBD2 (5 bases each). The CDR3 has 14 residues. Germline V gene data show CDR1 as SGHVS and CDR2 as FNYEAQ. V lost 6 bases and J 0 bases, leaving 12 bases between the germline ends. CDR3 in amino acids: CASSRDARSYEQYF. The CDR3 bases are TGTGCCAGCAGTCGGGACGCCCGCTCCTACGAGCAGTACTTC.

CDR3 residues: CASSRTGTSTNEKLFF. The CDR3 coding sequence is TGTGCCAGCAGCCGGACAGGAACTTCAACTAATGAAAAACTGTTTTTT. The rearrangement links TRBV28 to TRBJ1-4, with 7 bases identical to TRBD1. V lost 6 bases and J lost 0; bases outside the gene matches: 7. The V gene's germline CDR1 is MDHEN and CDR2 SYDVKM. This CDR3 region has 16 residues.

CDR3 region: CSVDSGNTEAFF. CDR3 coding DNA: TGCAGCGTTGATTCAGGGAACACTGAAGCTTTCTTT. The J gene is TRBJ1-1, the V gene TRBV29-1, with D unresolved. This CDR3 region has 12 residues. Germline CDR1 and CDR2: SQVTM and ANQGSEA. Trimming took off 3 bases at V and 1 base at J, with 6 bases between the two ends.

This clonotype was counted only a few times. The chain uses TRBV4-2 and TRBJ1-2; no definite D call. The germline V gene encodes CDR1 LGHNA and CDR2 YNFKEQ. V lost 1 base and J lost 2, with 8 bases in between. The length of the CDR3 is 14 residues. In nucleotides, the CDR3 is TGTGCCAGCAGCCAAGCTAATGAGAACTATGGCTACACCTTC. Its translation: CASSQANENYGYTF.

The gene calls are TRBV4-2 and TRBJ1-3, with a weak D call TRBD1 (6 bases). The CDR3 runs to 17 residues. Germline CDR1 is LGHNA and CDR2 is YNFKEQ. Trimming took off 0 bases at V and 4 bases at J, with 16 bases between the two ends. Here the CDR3 DNA reads TGTGCCAGCAGCCAAGAAAGTAGGGGGGCGCGAGGAAACACCATATATTTT. Amino acids: CASSQESRGARGNTIYF.